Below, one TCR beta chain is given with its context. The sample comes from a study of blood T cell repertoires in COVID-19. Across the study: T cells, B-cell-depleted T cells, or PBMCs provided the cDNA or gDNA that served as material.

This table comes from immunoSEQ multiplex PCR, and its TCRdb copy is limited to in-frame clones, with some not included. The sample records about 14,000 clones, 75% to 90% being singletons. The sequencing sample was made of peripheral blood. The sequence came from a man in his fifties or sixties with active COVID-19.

Written as DNA, the CDR3 is TGTGCCAGCTCACCGTTGACTGTAAGTTCGCGCGAGCAGTACTTC. This translates into CASSPLTVSSREQYF. The chain uses TRBV18 and TRBJ2-7; D remains unclear. The CDR3 sequence is 15 residues long. V lost 3 bases, J lost 6 bases, and 18 bases lay in between. In germline, CDR1 is KGHSH, CDR2 LQKENI.